This note documents a single T cell receptor beta chain sequence. This sample is drawn from a study of blood T cell repertoires in COVID-19. Study summary: PBMCs, B-cell-depleted T cells, or T cells were the source of the cDNA or gDNA that made up the material.

Residents of 24 US areas, aged about 18 to 95 years, made up the participants. Each participant's cohort was designated according to participant-reported clinical history. Recovered status applied to Cohort 3 donors who had two consecutive negative PCRs. It also applied to those with clearance or with symptom resolution. Profiled with immunoSEQ multiplex PCR; TCRdb holds only in-frame clones, not every one. The sample consists of about 380,000 clones, about 90% of them appearing once. V lost 4 bases to trimming and J lost 5 bases, with 15 bases between them. Germline CDR1 MNHEY, CDR2 SVGAGI. The CDR3 totals 15 residues.

This TCR was recovered from a man aged 25-45 years who had recovered from COVID-19. The chain recombines TRBV6-5 with TRBJ1-5; no clear D gene. What was sequenced was PBMCs or T cells enriched from blood (not recorded which). The CDR3 region has the DNA TGTGCCAGCAGTTCCGGCAGACTCGGAGATCAGCCCCAGCATTTT. Encoded protein: CASSSGRLGDQPQHF.